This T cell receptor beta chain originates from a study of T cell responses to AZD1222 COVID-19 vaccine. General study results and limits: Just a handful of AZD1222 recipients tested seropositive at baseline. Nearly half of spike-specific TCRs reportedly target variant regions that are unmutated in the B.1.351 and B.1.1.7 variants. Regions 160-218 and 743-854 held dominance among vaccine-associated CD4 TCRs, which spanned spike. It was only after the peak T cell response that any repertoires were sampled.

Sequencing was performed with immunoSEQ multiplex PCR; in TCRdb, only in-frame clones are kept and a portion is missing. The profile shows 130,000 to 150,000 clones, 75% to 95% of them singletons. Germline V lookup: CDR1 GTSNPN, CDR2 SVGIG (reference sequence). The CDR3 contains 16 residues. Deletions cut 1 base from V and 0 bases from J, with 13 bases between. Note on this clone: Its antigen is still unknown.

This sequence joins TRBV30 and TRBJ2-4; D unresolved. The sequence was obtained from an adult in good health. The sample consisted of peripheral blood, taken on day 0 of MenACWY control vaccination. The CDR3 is CAWSGPTLLAKNIQYF. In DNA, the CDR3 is TGTGCCTGGAGTGGACCGACTCTACTAGCCAAAAACATTCAGTACTTC.